This TCR beta chain was observed in a study of CD8+CD57+ T cells in acquired aplastic anemia. Overall study: Mean DNA quantity obtained from sorted CD4+ and CD8+ cells was about 3.2 ug. Study outcomes and limitations: The study identified 25 to 30 CD8+ CDR3 sequences shared by patients and controls.

Using genomic DNA as the template, TCR beta VDJ and CDR3 profiling was carried out. TCRdb ran MiXCR on the reads and lists one entry per CDR3 protein. The table has around 180,000 distinct CDR3 sequences, less than 50% seen once; the top ten hold 10% to 15%. Many counts were recorded for this clonotype. Antigen: not known. CD8+CD57+ cell expansion had been shown by flow cytometry in patients chosen for sequencing. Severe acquired aplastic anemia affected all patients. Blood sampling was performed on the patients, and none of them had received therapy by then. CDR1 and CDR2 (germline): SGHDT, YYEEEE. Trimming stripped 4 bases from V and 6 bases from J, with 14 bases between. There are 15 residues in the CDR3.

This clonotype was obtained from a human donor with aplastic anemia. The V gene is TRBV5-6, the J gene TRBJ1-6; the D is unclear. The sequenced sample consisted of sorted CD4+, CD8+, or CD8+CD57+ T cells (not recorded which) from PBMCs. CDR3 DNA sequence: TGTGCCAGCAGCCCCCTGGAGGTCGGTAATTCACCCCTCCACTTT. This sequence encodes CASSPLEVGNSPLHF.